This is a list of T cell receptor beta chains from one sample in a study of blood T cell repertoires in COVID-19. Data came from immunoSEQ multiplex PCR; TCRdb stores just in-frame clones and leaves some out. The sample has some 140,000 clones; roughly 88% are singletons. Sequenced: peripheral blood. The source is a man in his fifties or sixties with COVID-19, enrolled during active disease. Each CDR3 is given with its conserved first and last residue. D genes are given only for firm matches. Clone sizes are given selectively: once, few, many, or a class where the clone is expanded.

CASRPQGVAEAFF	TGTGCCAGCAGACCGCAGGGGGTAGCGGAAGCTTTCTTT	TRBV5-4	-	TRBD1	TRBJ1-1
CASSLFAGAREQYF	TGTGCCAGCAGCTTATTTGCGGGAGCTCGCGAGCAGTACTTC	TRBV5-4	once	TRBD2	TRBJ2-7
CASSDQGSYGYTF	TGTGCCAGCAGTGACCAGGGGAGTTACGGCTACACCTTC	TRBV6-1	-	-	TRBJ1-2
CASSIDLLGDGAFF	TGTGCCAGTAGTATAGATCTCCTAGGAGACGGAGCTTTCTTT	TRBV19	-	-	TRBJ1-1
CASSLESLYYEQYF	TGTGCCAGCAGCTTAGAATCACTATACTACGAGCAGTACTTC	TRBV11-1	-	-	TRBJ2-7
CASSYKFGREYGYTF	TGTGCCAGCAGTTACAAGTTTGGCAGGGAATATGGCTACACCTTC	TRBV6-5	few	-	TRBJ1-2
CASRLGTALYGYTF	TGTGCCAGCAGGCTAGGGACAGCCCTCTATGGCTACACCTTC	TRBV6-5	-	TRBD1	TRBJ1-2
CASRRGGQDEKLFF	TGTGCCAGCCGCCGGGGGGGTCAGGATGAAAAACTGTTTTTT	TRBV2	-	-	TRBJ1-4
CASTGWMDTTNTGELFF	TGTGCCAGCACCGGCTGGATGGACACCACGAACACCGGGGAGCTGTTTTTT	TRBV7-9	-	-	TRBJ2-2
CASSLMGALHYEQYF	TGTGCCAGCAGCTTAATGGGGGCCCTCCACTACGAGCAGTACTTC	TRBV7-3	few	-	TRBJ2-7
CASSRAGGSYNEQFF	TGTGCTAGCAGTCGAGCGGGGGGCTCCTACAATGAGCAGTTCTTC	TRBV7-7	-	TRBD2	TRBJ2-1
CATSDAGTGSRGYTF	TGTGCCACCAGTGATGCCGGGACAGGGTCTCGTGGCTACACCTTC	TRBV24-1	-	TRBD1	TRBJ1-2
CASSPALGTSEKLFF	TGTGCCAGCAGCCCCGCCCTCGGGACATCCGAAAAACTGTTTTTT	TRBV11-2	-	-	TRBJ1-4
CASSRTGGVTGELFF	TGTGCCAGCAGCCGGACAGGGGGTGTCACCGGGGAGCTGTTTTTT	TRBV7-8	-	TRBD1	TRBJ2-2
CASGLAGRGAYEQYF	TGTGCTAGTGGTTTAGCGGGCCGGGGGGCCTACGAGCAGTACTTC	TRBV12-5	-	TRBD2	TRBJ2-7
CASSQSDRVSYNEQFF	TGTGCCAGCAGCCAAAGTGACAGGGTGAGTTACAATGAGCAGTTCTTC	TRBV3-1/TRBV3-2	-	TRBD1	TRBJ2-1
CASSGTGQGASNQPQHF	TGTGCCAGCAGTGGAACGGGACAGGGGGCTAGCAATCAGCCCCAGCATTTT	TRBV28	few	TRBD1	TRBJ1-5
CASSVEPQQGGNGYTF	TGTGCCAGCAGCGTAGAACCACAACAGGGGGGAAATGGCTACACCTTC	TRBV9	once	TRBD1	TRBJ1-2
CASSDYSGSKQETQYF	TGTGCCAGCAGTGATTATAGCGGGTCTAAACAAGAGACCCAGTACTTC	TRBV6-1	-	TRBD2	TRBJ2-5
CASSIGQSNEKLFF	TGCGCCAGCAGCATCGGACAGTCTAATGAAAAACTGTTTTTT	TRBV5-1	-	-	TRBJ1-4
CASTEATSVTGELFF	TGTGCCAGCACCGAGGCGACTAGCGTCACCGGGGAGCTGTTTTTT	TRBV6-5	-	TRBD2	TRBJ2-2
CASSQQLAGEQFF	TGTGCCAGCAGCCAACAGTTAGCGGGGGAGCAGTTCTTC	TRBV14	once	TRBD2	TRBJ2-1
CASRTRDNSNQPQHF	TGTGCCAGCAGGACGAGGGACAACAGCAATCAGCCCCAGCATTTT	TRBV6-5	-	-	TRBJ1-5
CASSAGTFKSNQPQHF	TGTGCCAGCAGCGCCGGGACATTTAAGTCGAATCAGCCCCAGCATTTT	TRBV7-2	-	-	TRBJ1-5
CASSRTGAEAFF	TGTGCCAGCAGCAGGACAGGGGCTGAAGCTTTCTTT	TRBV6-2/TRBV6-3	-	TRBD1	TRBJ1-1
CASRLGQGPYNEQFF	TGTGCCAGCAGGCTTGGACAGGGCCCTTACAATGAGCAGTTCTTC	TRBV27	-	TRBD1	TRBJ2-1
CATSDSPGPRGDGYTF	TGTGCCACCAGTGATTCCCCGGGACCCCGGGGGGATGGCTACACCTTC	TRBV24-1	-	-	TRBJ1-2
CASRPIRSGETQYF	TGTGCCAGCCGACCAATCCGTAGCGGAGAGACCCAGTACTTC	TRBV7-2	-	-	TRBJ2-5
CASRETGGAYGYTF	TGTGCCAGCAGGGAGACAGGGGGCGCGTATGGCTACACCTTC	TRBV6-5	-	TRBD1	TRBJ1-2
CASSYPTAAGTGGFSTEAFF	TGTGCCAGCAGTTACCCGACCGCGGCCGGGACAGGGGGTTTTAGCACTGAAGCTTTCTTT	TRBV6-2/TRBV6-3	few	TRBD1	TRBJ1-1
CASSEKESTDTQYF	TGTGCCAGCAGTGAGAAGGAGAGCACAGATACGCAGTATTTT	TRBV2	-	-	TRBJ2-3
CASSEAMFETPNYGYTF	TGTGCCAGCAGTGAAGCTATGTTTGAAACTCCTAACTATGGCTACACCTTC	TRBV6-1	-	-	TRBJ1-2
CASSLQGIGYTEAFF	TGTGCCAGCAGCTTACAGGGAATTGGGTACACTGAAGCTTTCTTT	TRBV7-9	-	-	TRBJ1-1